This T cell receptor beta chain appears in the sequencing data of a study of response to subunit inactivated influenza vaccine. Using its own MiXCR run on the RT-PCR reads, TCRdb lists one record per CDR3 protein. The sample gives 650,000 to 800,000 distinct CDR3 sequences, around a sixth of which show up once; approximately 11% is in the top ten. V trimming: 5 bases; J trimming: 0 bases; junction bases outside the gene matches: 4. The CDR3 runs 14 residues. Germline values: CDR1 SEHNR, CDR2 FQNEAQ (reference sequence). General study findings and limits: New T cells are recruited in small numbers by each seasonal influenza vaccination, according to the authors' suggestion.

In regard to this clonotype: Its antigen is not identified.

This specimen was PBMCs from blood, taken roughly 5 days after vaccination. The chain combines TRBV7-9 with TRBJ2-7; TRBD1 agrees at 7 bases. The sequence derives from a man over 45 who received an inactivated influenza vaccine. The CDR3 bases are TGTGCCAGCAGCACGGGACAGAACTCCTACGAGCAGTACTTC. Its translation: CASSTGQNSYEQYF.